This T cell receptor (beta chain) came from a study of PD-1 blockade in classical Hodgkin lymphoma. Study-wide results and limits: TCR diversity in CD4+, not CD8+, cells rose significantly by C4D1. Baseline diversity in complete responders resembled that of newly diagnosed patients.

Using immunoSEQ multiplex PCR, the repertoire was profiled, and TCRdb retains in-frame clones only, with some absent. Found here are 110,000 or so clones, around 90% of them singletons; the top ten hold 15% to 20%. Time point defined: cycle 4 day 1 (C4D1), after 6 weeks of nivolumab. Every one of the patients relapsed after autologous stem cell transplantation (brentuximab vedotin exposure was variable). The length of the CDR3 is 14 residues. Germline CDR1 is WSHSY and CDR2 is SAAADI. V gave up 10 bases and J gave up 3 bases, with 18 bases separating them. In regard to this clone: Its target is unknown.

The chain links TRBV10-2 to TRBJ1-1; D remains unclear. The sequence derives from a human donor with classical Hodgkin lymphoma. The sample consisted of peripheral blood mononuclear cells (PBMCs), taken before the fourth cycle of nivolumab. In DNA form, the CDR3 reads TGCGCCACCAAGTCTGTTCCCCCTTACACTGAAGCTTTCTTT. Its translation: CATKSVPPYTEAFF.